A selection of T cell receptor beta chains follows, all from one sample in a study of cytomegalovirus exposure and HLA in healthy donors. Some clones are missing from TCRdb's copy, which holds only in-frame ones; the method was immunoSEQ multiplex PCR. The data hold 250,000 to 350,000 clones, with more than 80% observed a single time. The sequencing sample was made of PBMCs. The source is a man aged 35-49 years in good health and CMV-seropositive. Each CDR3 is given with its conserved first and last residue. D genes are given only for firm matches. Clone size is given for some rows only: seen once, a few or many times, or a class if the clone is expanded.

J: TRBJ2-7; size: NA; V: TRBV10-1; D: NA; CDR3: CASSELVRAQLSEQYF; DNA: TGCGCCAGCAGTGAATTGGTCAGGGCACAATTAAGCGAGCAGTACTTC
J: TRBJ1-5; size: NA; V: TRBV4-1; D: NA; CDR3: CASSQVTAGGVDQPQHF; DNA: TGCGCCAGCAGCCAAGTAACGGCGGGGGGTGTGGATCAGCCCCAGCATTTT
J: TRBJ2-1; size: NA; V: TRBV4-1; D: NA; CDR3: CASSQERGGWDNEQFF; DNA: TGCGCCAGCAGCCAAGAACGAGGAGGGTGGGACAATGAGCAGTTCTTC
J: TRBJ1-1; size: NA; V: TRBV5-4; D: TRBD1; CDR3: CASSSGQWNTEAFF; DNA: TGTGCCAGCAGCTCGGGACAGTGGAACACTGAAGCTTTCTTT
J: TRBJ2-2; size: NA; V: TRBV7-3; D: NA; CDR3: CASAGASGDTGELFF; DNA: TGTGCCAGTGCGGGGGCTAGCGGAGACACCGGGGAGCTGTTTTTT
J: TRBJ2-7; size: NA; V: TRBV19; D: TRBD1; CDR3: CASSTGQGVHEQYF; DNA: TGTGCCAGTAGTACGGGACAGGGAGTCCACGAGCAGTACTTC
J: TRBJ2-1; size: NA; V: TRBV19; D: TRBD1; CDR3: CASNGGTGYNEQFF; DNA: TGTGCCAGTAACGGTGGGACAGGGTACAATGAGCAGTTCTTC
J: TRBJ1-1; size: NA; V: TRBV9; D: TRBD1; CDR3: CASSVGTGDEAFF; DNA: TGTGCCAGCAGCGTAGGCACAGGGGATGAAGCTTTCTTT
J: TRBJ2-7; size: NA; V: TRBV28; D: NA; CDR3: CASSFQGPYEQYF; DNA: TGTGCCAGCAGTTTCCAGGGGCCCTACGAGCAGTACTTC
J: TRBJ2-7; size: NA; V: TRBV4-3; D: TRBD2; CDR3: CASSPHNSLELAESYEQYF; DNA: TGCGCCAGCAGCCCCCATAACTCCCTTGAGCTAGCGGAGTCCTACGAGCAGTACTTC
J: TRBJ2-3; size: NA; V: TRBV7-9; D: TRBD2; CDR3: CASSPLLAGFTDTQYF; DNA: TGTGCCAGCAGCCCACTACTAGCGGGGTTTACAGATACGCAGTATTTT
J: TRBJ1-5; size: NA; V: TRBV19; D: TRBD1; CDR3: CASSPRDRVSNQPQHF; DNA: TGTGCCAGTAGTCCCCGGGACAGGGTTAGCAATCAGCCCCAGCATTTT
J: TRBJ1-1; size: NA; V: TRBV5-4; D: NA; CDR3: CASSLEQGGITEAFF; DNA: TGTGCCAGCAGCTTGGAACAGGGTGGTATCACTGAAGCTTTCTTT
J: TRBJ2-5; size: NA; V: TRBV7-2; D: TRBD2; CDR3: CASSLRTSGRVGETQYF; DNA: TGTGCCAGCAGCCTTCGGACTAGCGGGAGGGTGGGAGAGACCCAGTACTTC
J: TRBJ2-7; size: once; V: TRBV7-3; D: TRBD2; CDR3: CASSLAGAYEQYF; DNA: TGTGCCAGCAGCTTAGCGGGAGCTTACGAGCAGTACTTC
J: TRBJ2-1; size: NA; V: TRBV5-1; D: TRBD2; CDR3: CASTPTGLAEVDEQFF; DNA: TGCGCCAGCACCCCGACGGGACTAGCGGAGGTGGATGAGCAGTTCTTC
J: TRBJ2-7; size: NA; V: TRBV19; D: TRBD1; CDR3: CASRNDRPGGSSYEQYF; DNA: TGTGCCAGTAGGAACGATAGACCAGGGGGCTCGTCCTACGAGCAGTACTTC
J: TRBJ1-2; size: NA; V: TRBV28; D: NA; CDR3: CASSLDDRSNYGYTF; DNA: TGTGCCAGCAGTTTGGACGACAGATCCAACTATGGCTACACCTTC
J: TRBJ2-2; size: NA; V: TRBV6-4; D: TRBD2; CDR3: CASSDGTSGNTGELFF; DNA: TGTGCCAGCAGTGACGGGACTAGCGGAAACACCGGGGAGCTGTTTTTT
J: TRBJ1-2; size: NA; V: TRBV28; D: NA; CDR3: CASSSQEYGYTF; DNA: TGTGCCAGCAGTTCCCAGGAATATGGCTACACCTTC
J: TRBJ2-7; size: NA; V: TRBV21-1; D: NA; CDR3: CASTNQDTTYEQYF; DNA: TGTGCCAGCACTAATCAGGATACCACCTACGAGCAGTACTTC
J: TRBJ1-1; size: once; V: TRBV18; D: NA; CDR3: CASSPQAASEAFF; DNA: TGTGCCAGCTCACCCCAGGCCGCTTCTGAAGCTTTCTTT
J: TRBJ2-7; size: NA; V: TRBV9; D: TRBD1; CDR3: CASSPGPGGSYEQYF; DNA: TGTGCCAGCAGCCCGGGGCCAGGGGGATCCTACGAGCAGTACTTC
J: TRBJ1-5; size: few; V: TRBV6-5; D: TRBD1; CDR3: CASSRDRNQPQHF; DNA: TGTGCCAGCAGTCGGGACAGGAATCAGCCCCAGCATTTT
J: TRBJ2-2; size: once; V: TRBV25-1; D: NA; CDR3: CASSRTGLNGELFF; DNA: TGTGCCAGCAGTAGAACAGGGTTGAACGGGGAGCTGTTTTTT
J: TRBJ2-3; size: NA; V: TRBV10-3; D: TRBD2; CDR3: CAISPAGGPGDTQYF; DNA: TGTGCCATCTCGCCGGCGGGAGGGCCCGGAGATACGCAGTATTTT
J: TRBJ1-3; size: NA; V: TRBV6-5; D: NA; CDR3: CASSYSTVTGNTIYF; DNA: TGTGCCAGCAGTTACTCGACAGTCACTGGAAACACCATATATTTT
J: TRBJ2-1; size: NA; V: TRBV9; D: TRBD2; CDR3: CASSVEGLAHSYNEQFF; DNA: TGTGCCAGCAGCGTAGAAGGACTAGCCCACTCCTACAATGAGCAGTTCTTC
J: TRBJ2-7; size: NA; V: TRBV28; D: NA; CDR3: CASSLGGNYEQYF; DNA: TGTGCCAGCAGTTTGGGGGGTAATTATGAGCAGTACTTC
J: TRBJ2-1; size: NA; V: TRBV4-3; D: NA; CDR3: CASSQAGDYHPNEQFF; DNA: TGCGCCAGCAGCCAAGCGGGAGACTACCACCCAAATGAGCAGTTCTTC
J: TRBJ1-1; size: NA; V: TRBV5-1; D: NA; CDR3: CASRTGMNTEAFF; DNA: TGCGCCAGCAGGACAGGTATGAACACTGAAGCTTTCTTT
J: TRBJ1-5; size: NA; V: TRBV19; D: NA; CDR3: CASKDRNQPQHF; DNA: TGTGCCAGTAAGGACAGAAATCAGCCCCAGCATTTT
J: TRBJ2-1; size: NA; V: TRBV5-1; D: NA; CDR3: CASSGSSYNEQFF; DNA: TGCGCCAGCAGCGGGAGCTCCTACAATGAGCAGTTCTTC
J: TRBJ2-5; size: NA; V: TRBV15; D: NA; CDR3: CATSSIVPYQETQYF; DNA: TGTGCCACCAGCTCGATAGTACCATACCAAGAGACCCAGTACTTC
J: TRBJ1-4; size: NA; V: TRBV27; D: TRBD1; CDR3: CASSGTGEKLFF; DNA: TGTGCCAGCAGTGGGACAGGCGAAAAACTGTTTTTT
J: TRBJ2-3; size: once; V: TRBV7-3; D: TRBD2; CDR3: CASSYMGLAGGPGDTQYF; DNA: TGTGCCAGCAGCTATATGGGACTAGCGGGAGGGCCTGGAGATACGCAGTATTTT
J: TRBJ2-1; size: once; V: TRBV21-1; D: NA; CDR3: CASSPPGGRGRLAGDPYNEQFF; DNA: TGTGCCAGCAGCCCTCCTGGGGGCAGGGGGCGGCTAGCGGGAGACCCCTACAATGAGCAGTTCTTC